This T cell receptor (beta chain) was identified in a study of CD8 T cells in ankylosing spondylitis. V shed 4 bases, J shed 4 bases, and the junction held 10 bases outside the gene matches. Germline lookup yields CDR1 ENHRY and CDR2 SYGVKD. There are 16 residues in the CDR3. TCRdb re-called the 5' RACE reads through MiXCR, storing one row per CDR3 protein. Seen here are around 210,000 distinct CDR3 sequences, 7% to 10% observed once, and the top ten hold around 4.4%. The table lists this clonotype with many counts. The chain links TRBV10-3 to TRBJ2-5, with 9 bases that match TRBD1. The material sequenced was blood, either unsorted or a sorted T cell fraction (not recorded which). The source of this sequence is a female donor with ankylosing spondylitis or in good health (not recorded which). The CDR3 DNA follows: TGTGCCATCAGTGCGAGACAGGGACAGGGAGCAGAGACCCAGTACTTC. This encodes CAISARQGQGAETQYF.